Presented here are 18 T cell receptor beta chains from one specimen sequenced in a study of T cell changes during pregnancy in multiple sclerosis. Assay: immunoSEQ multiplex PCR; the TCRdb copy retains only in-frame clones and omits some. The sample lists approximately 53,000 clones; roughly 90% were seen once. Sample: peripheral blood, taken after pregnancy. The source of these receptors is a female donor in good health, enrolled as a control in a pregnancy study.

CDR3: CASSSDSYNSPLHF. The CDR3 nucleotides read TGTGCCAGCAGCTCGGACAGCTATAATTCACCCCTCCACTTT. The chain links TRBV7-9 to TRBJ1-6; perhaps TRBD1 as D (6 bases). Germline V gene data show CDR1 as SEHNR and CDR2 as FQNEAQ (reference sequence). The CDR3 has 14 residues. Trimming took 4 bases from V and 3 from J, leaving 7 bases between them. The whole variable domain, filled in from reference TRBV7-9 and TRBJ1-6, reads DTGVSQNPRHKITKRGQNVTFRCDPISEHNRLYWYRQTLGQGPEFLTYFQNEAQLEKSRLLSDRFSAERPKGSFSTLEIQRTEQGDSAMYLCASSSDSYNSPLHFGNGTRLTVT.

V is TRBV6-1 and J is TRBJ2-7; D remains ambiguous. Germline V CDR1 and CDR2: MNHNS, SASEGT. The CDR3 spans 11 residues. Trimming removed 7 bases from V and 6 bases from J, with 10 bases in between. This CDR3 reads CASTPRPEQYF. The CDR3 nucleotides are TGTGCCAGCACCCCTAGGCCCGAGCAGTACTTC.

The chain recombines TRBV19 with TRBJ2-7, with a tentative D call TRBD1 (6 bases). The CDR3 spans 13 residues. With 5 bases removed from V and 4 bases from J, the gap between germline ends came to 12 bases. Germline CDR1 LNHDA, CDR2 SQIVND (reference sequence). CDR3 in DNA: TGTGCCAGTAGTCTCAGGGGAACATACGAGCAGTACTTC. This sequence encodes CASSLRGTYEQYF.

This clone was seen once. V and J are TRBV2 and TRBJ2-1, with 7 bases fitting TRBD2. Trimming took 4 bases from V and 4 from J; bases not matched to a gene: 7. The germline CDR1 and CDR2 sequences are SNHLY and FYNNEI. This CDR3 region has 15 residues. The CDR3 DNA is TGTGCCAGCAGTGTACCTGGGGGGGGGTACAATGAGCAGTTCTTC. Translated, it gives CASSVPGGGYNEQFF.

This chain links TRBV7-8 with TRBJ2-6; D gene unclear. Germline V lookup: CDR1 SGHVS, CDR2 FQNEAQ. V shed 1 base and J shed 0 bases, with 13 bases lying between them. This CDR3 is built from 18 residues. Here the CDR3 DNA reads TGTGCCAGCAGCTTAGATTTCAACCCGAGCTCTGGGGCCAACGTCCTGACTTTC. Residues: CASSLDFNPSSGANVLTF.

The rearrangement uses TRBV27 and TRBJ2-1; tentative D call: TRBD1 (5 bases). The V gene's germline CDR1 is MNHEY and CDR2 SMNVEV (reference sequence). V lost 5 bases, J lost 5 bases, and 10 bases lay in between. The CDR3 totals 13 residues. The CDR3 DNA sequence: TGTGCCAGCAGTCTACGACAGAACAATGAGCAGTTCTTC. This gives the protein CASSLRQNNEQFF.

Here the CDR3 DNA reads TGTGCCAGCAGGAACGCAGGGAAAACTAATGAAAAACTGTTTTTT. Translated: CASRNAGKTNEKLFF. V is TRBV6-5 and J is TRBJ1-4, with D possibly TRBD1 on 5 matching bases. The CDR3 is 15 residues long. Looked up from germline, CDR1 is MNHEY and CDR2 is SVGAGI. Trimming cost V 6 bases and J 1 base, with 12 bases left between them.

The V call is TRBV6-1, the J call TRBJ1-1, with 8 nucleotides matching TRBD1. CDR1 MNHNS and CDR2 SASEGT come from the germline V gene. V gave up 7 bases and J gave up 2 bases; unmatched junction bases: 9. The CDR3 is 15 amino acids. CDR3 coding DNA: TGTGCCAGCACCGACAGGGGTGGGGGAAACACTGAAGCTTTCTTT. It codes for CASTDRGGGNTEAFF.

The V call is TRBV5-1, the J call TRBJ2-3; 9 bases agree with TRBD2. This CDR3 has 14 amino acids. In germline, CDR1 is SGHRS, CDR2 YFSETQ. V dropped 5 bases and J dropped 2; count of bases not matched to a gene: 3. CDR3 nucleotides: TGCGCCAGCAGGCTAGCGGGACCCACAGATACGCAGTATTTT. Its translation is CASRLAGPTDTQYF.

The chain employs TRBV7-6 and TRBJ2-7; TRBD2 aligns across 11 bases. V dropped 5 bases and J dropped 3; count of bases not matched to a gene: 6. Germline CDR1 is SGHVS and CDR2 is FNYEAQ. The CDR3 spans 15 residues. CDR3 region: CASSPGTSGYYEQYF. CDR3 DNA: TGTGCCAGCAGCCCAGGGACTAGCGGTTACTACGAGCAGTACTTC.

This chain joins TRBV7-8 and TRBJ2-7; no firm D call. Germline V gives CDR1 SGHVS, CDR2 FQNEAQ. CDR3 length equals 13 residues. The V end lost 3 bases, the J end lost 3 bases, and 9 bases lay between the germline ends. The CDR3 DNA reads as TGTGCCAGCAGCTTGAGACAAGACTACGAGCAGTACTTC. It codes for CASSLRQDYEQYF.

The gene calls are TRBV6-1 and TRBJ1-6; D is possibly TRBD1 (5 bases). The CDR3 runs to 16 residues. V dropped 2 bases and J dropped 11 bases, with 19 bases sitting between them. Germline CDR1 MNHNS, CDR2 SASEGT. The CDR3 DNA reads as TGTGCCAGCAGTGAAAGGGCGGTCCAGGGAGGAGCACCCCTCCACTTT. Amino acid sequence: CASSERAVQGGAPLHF.

This clone has just one count. The genes are TRBV5-1 and TRBJ2-1; no firm D call. The V end was cut by 0 bases, the J end by 7 bases, with 11 bases between. CDR3 size: 14 residues. Germline CDR1 SGHRS, CDR2 YFSETQ. The CDR3 spells CASSLASYGNEQFF. The DNA of the CDR3 is TGCGCCAGCAGCTTGGCTAGTTACGGTAATGAGCAGTTCTTC.

This clone has a single count. The chain links TRBV2 to TRBJ2-7; D possibly corresponds to TRBD2 (5 bases). Germline CDR1 and CDR2: SNHLY and FYNNEI. This CDR3 is built from 14 residues. Trimming stripped 3 bases from V and 0 bases from J, with 9 bases between. The CDR3 here is CASSERESSYEQYF. CDR3 nucleotide sequence: TGTGCCAGCAGTGAGAGGGAAAGCTCCTACGAGCAGTACTTC.

The rearrangement joins TRBV4-1 to TRBJ2-7, with a weak D call TRBD2 (6 bases). Germline lookup yields CDR1 MGHRA and CDR2 YSYEKL. The CDR3 runs to 14 residues. Trimming removed 0 bases at V and 5 bases at J, with 11 bases between. CDR3 sequence reads: CASSQDGGRDEQYF. The CDR3, as DNA: TGCGCCAGCAGCCAAGACGGGGGTAGGGACGAGCAGTACTTC.

This sequence joins TRBV2 and TRBJ2-1; the D gene is possibly TRBD1 (6 bases). This CDR3 comprises 14 residues. V was trimmed by 7 bases and J by 1 base, leaving 11 bases between them. Germline loops: CDR1 SNHLY, CDR2 FYNNEI. The CDR3 DNA sequence: TGTGCCAGCAACCACGGACAGTCCTACAATGAGCAGTTCTTC. Translated: CASNHGQSYNEQFF. The variable domain in full, completed from reference TRBV2 and TRBJ2-1, reads EPEVTQTPSHQVTQMGQEVILRCVPISNHLYFYWYRQILGQKVEFLVSFYNNEISEKSEIFDDQFSVERPDGSNFTLKIRSTKLEDSAMYFCASNHGQSYNEQFFGPGTRLTVL.

This sequence joins TRBV5-1 and TRBJ2-7; TRBD2 aligns across 11 bases. Germline loops: CDR1 SGHRS, CDR2 YFSETQ. The J segment lost 0 bases and the V segment lost 0 bases, leaving 8 bases of the junction unmatched. The CDR3 sequence is 18 residues long. The CDR3 loop is CASSLGSGLAASSYEQYF. The DNA of the CDR3 is TGCGCCAGCAGCTTGGGGTCGGGACTAGCGGCCTCCTCCTACGAGCAGTACTTC.

This chain connects TRBV7-3 to TRBJ1-1; D ambiguous. V dropped 2 bases and J dropped 1 base, with 8 bases sitting between them. Looked up from germline, CDR1 is SGHTA and CDR2 is FQGTGA. The CDR3 consists of 14 residues. As DNA, the CDR3 is TGTGCCAGCAGCTTATCAGCAGGGAACACTGAAGCTTTCTTT. Its translation is CASSLSAGNTEAFF.